These 18 T cell receptor beta chains share one sample of origin, sequenced in a study of monozygotic twins with inflammatory bowel disease. TCRdb re-called the 5' RACE reads and gives one entry per CDR3 protein, without DNA. This table lists 90,000 to 110,000 distinct CDR3 sequences. What was sequenced was blood. Receptors were obtained from a human donor with ulcerative colitis or Crohn's disease, or a healthy co-twin of an affected twin (not recorded which).

The V gene is TRBV4-2, the J gene TRBJ2-7; TCRdb returns TRBD1, unconfirmable since there is no DNA. The germline CDR1 and CDR2 sequences are LGHNA and YNFKEQ. This CDR3 region has 16 residues. The CDR3: CASSQDWGEGPYEQYF.

The rearrangement uses TRBV5-6 and TRBJ2-7; as DNA is missing, the TRBD1 call by TCRdb cannot be tested. Germline V CDR1 and CDR2: SGHDT, YYEEEE. The CDR3 covers 17 residues. CDR3 region: CASSLSPTGALFREQYF.

The J gene is TRBJ2-5, the V gene TRBV11-3; the D call of TRBD2 rests on TCRdb alone, since no DNA is present to check it. The CDR3 contains 14 residues. The germline CDR1 and CDR2 sequences are SGHNT and YENEEA. CDR3 residues: CASSSRTSSETQYF. Full variable domain (missing parts from reference TRBV11-3 and TRBJ2-5): EAGVVQSPRYKIIEKKQPVAFWCNPISGHNTLYWYLQNLGQGPELLIRYENEEAVDDSQLPKDRFSAERLKGVDSTLKIQPAELGDSAVYLCASSSRTSSETQYFGPGTRLLVL.

The chain links TRBV5-1 to TRBJ2-3; lacking DNA, the TRBD1 call made by TCRdb goes unchecked. Germline CDR1 and CDR2: SGHRS and YFSETQ. The CDR3 has 14 amino acids. This chain's CDR3 is CASSLTDSRDTQYF.

The gene calls are TRBV12-3 or TRBV12-4 and TRBJ2-1. There are 14 residues in the CDR3. The CDR3 reads CASRLLASYNEQFF.

This chain links TRBV4-2 with TRBJ2-7; TCRdb proposes TRBD2, but this gene call is untestable without DNA. The CDR3 runs to 14 residues. CDR1 is LGHNA and CDR2 is YNFKEQ in the germline V gene. CDR3 in amino acids: CASSQGGTSHEQYF.

J is TRBJ2-2 and V is TRBV2; the D gene TCRdb calls, TRBD1, cannot be checked with no DNA. Germline CDR1 SNHLY, CDR2 FYNNEI. There are 14 residues in the CDR3. This CDR3 reads CASSGRQNTGELFF. Full variable domain (rest looked up from reference TRBV2 and TRBJ2-2): EPEVTQTPSHQVTQMGQEVILRCVPISNHLYFYWYRQILGQKVEFLVSFYNNEISEKSEIFDDQFSVERPDGSNFTLKIRSTKLEDSAMYFCASSGRQNTGELFFGEGSRLTVL.

The chain combines TRBV29-1 with TRBJ2-3; TCRdb selects TRBD1, and the lack of DNA leaves this call unchecked. CDR3 size: 14 residues. The germline V gene has CDR1 SQVTM and CDR2 ANQGSEA. This chain's CDR3 is CSVIGGGSPDTQYF.

The chain combines TRBV7-2 with TRBJ2-7; the TCRdb D gene call, TRBD1, has no DNA to confirm it. This CDR3 spans 16 amino acids. The germline CDR1 and CDR2 sequences are SGHTA and FQGNSA. The CDR3 protein is CASSPRPGPSAGEQYF.

J is TRBJ1-1 and V is TRBV9. The CDR3 spans 15 residues. Looked up from germline, CDR1 is SGDLS and CDR2 is YYNGEE. The CDR3 here is CASSVGAGGPTEAFF.

The J gene is TRBJ2-5, the V gene TRBV4-2; TCRdb reports TRBD2, a call that lacks DNA to check it against. The germline V gene encodes CDR1 LGHNA and CDR2 YNFKEQ. This CDR3 spans 17 amino acids. Here the CDR3 reads CASSQPHSGGAGETQYF.

The chain employs TRBV12-3 or TRBV12-4 and TRBJ1-3. This CDR3 is 12 amino acids long. Here the CDR3 reads CASSPKGNTIYF.

CDR3 amino acids: CASSSSPPSEGDTQYF. The chain carries TRBV12-3 or TRBV12-4 and TRBJ2-3; TCRdb's assignment of TRBD1 cannot be checked, as there is no DNA. This CDR3 is 16 amino acids long.

The J gene is TRBJ2-3, the V gene TRBV18. Germline V lookup: CDR1 KGHSH, CDR2 LQKENI. The CDR3 runs to 18 residues. CDR3 protein: CASSPPHLGKNRTDTQYF. Full variable domain (remainder filled in from reference TRBV18 and TRBJ2-3): NAGVMQNPRHLVRRRGQEARLRCSPMKGHSHVYWYRQLPEEGLKFMVYLQKENIIDESGMPKERFSAEFPKEGPSILRIQQVVRGDSAAYFCASSPPHLGKNRTDTQYFGPGTRLTVL.

The rearrangement joins TRBV15 to TRBJ1-1. Germline CDR1 and CDR2: LNHNV and YYDKDF (reference sequence). This CDR3 region has 15 residues. CDR3 sequence reads: CATSRPGGGNTEAFF.

The rearrangement uses TRBV16 and TRBJ1-6. Germline V gives CDR1 KGHSY, CDR2 FQNENV. The CDR3 covers 16 residues. CDR3 in amino acids: CASSQFWVGGNSPLHF.

This sequence joins TRBV12-3 or TRBV12-4 and TRBJ1-6. The length of the CDR3 is 14 residues. CDR3 in amino acids: CASSLVAANSPLHF.

The chain employs TRBV27 and TRBJ2-5; the D call of TRBD1 rests on TCRdb alone, since no DNA is present to check it. Per the germline V gene, CDR1 is MNHEY and CDR2 is SMNVEV (reference sequence). There are 16 residues in the CDR3. CDR3 sequence reads: CASSLYRNTPAETQYF.